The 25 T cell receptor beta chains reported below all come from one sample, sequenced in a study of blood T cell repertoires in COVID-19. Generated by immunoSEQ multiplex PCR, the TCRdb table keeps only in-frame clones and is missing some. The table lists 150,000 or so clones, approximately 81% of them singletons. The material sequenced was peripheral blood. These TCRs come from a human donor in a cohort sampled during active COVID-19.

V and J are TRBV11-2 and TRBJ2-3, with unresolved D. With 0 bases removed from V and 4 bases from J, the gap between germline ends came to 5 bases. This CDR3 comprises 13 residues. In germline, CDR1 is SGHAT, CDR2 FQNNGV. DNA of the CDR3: TGTGCCAGCAGCTTAGAGCGAGCAGATACGCAGTATTTT. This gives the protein CASSLERADTQYF.

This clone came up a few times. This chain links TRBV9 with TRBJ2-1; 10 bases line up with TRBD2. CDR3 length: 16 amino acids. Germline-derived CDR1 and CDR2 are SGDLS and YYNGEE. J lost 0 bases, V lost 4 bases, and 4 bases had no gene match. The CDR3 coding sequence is TGTGCCAGCAGCCTCAGCGGGGGGGCCTCCTACAATGAGCAGTTCTTC. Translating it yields CASSLSGGASYNEQFF. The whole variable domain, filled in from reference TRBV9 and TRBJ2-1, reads DSGVTQTPKHLITATGQRVTLRCSPRSGDLSVYWYQQSLDQGLQFLIQYYNGEERAKGNILERFSAQQFPDLHSELNLSSLELGDSALYFCASSLSGGASYNEQFFGPGTRLTVL.

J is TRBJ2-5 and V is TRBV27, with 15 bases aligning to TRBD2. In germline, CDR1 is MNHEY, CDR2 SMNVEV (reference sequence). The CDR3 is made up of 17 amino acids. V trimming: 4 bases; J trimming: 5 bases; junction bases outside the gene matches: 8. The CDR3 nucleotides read TGTGCCAGCAGTTCTAGGACTAGCGGGGGGGCGAGGGAGACCCAGTACTTC. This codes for CASSSRTSGGARETQYF.

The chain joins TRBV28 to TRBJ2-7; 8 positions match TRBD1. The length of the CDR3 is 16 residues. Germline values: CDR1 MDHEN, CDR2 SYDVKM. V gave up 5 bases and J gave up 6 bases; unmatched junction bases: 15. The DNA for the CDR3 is TGTGCCAGCAGTGTAACACCCGGAGGACAGGGACTCGAGCAGTACTTC. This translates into CASSVTPGGQGLEQYF.

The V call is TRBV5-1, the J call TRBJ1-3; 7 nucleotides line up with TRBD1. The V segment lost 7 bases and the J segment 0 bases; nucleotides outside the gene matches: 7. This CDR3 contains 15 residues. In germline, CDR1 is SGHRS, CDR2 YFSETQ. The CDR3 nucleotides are TGCGCCAGCCGGGACAGCTTGAGCTCTGGAAACACCATATATTTT. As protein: CASRDSLSSGNTIYF.

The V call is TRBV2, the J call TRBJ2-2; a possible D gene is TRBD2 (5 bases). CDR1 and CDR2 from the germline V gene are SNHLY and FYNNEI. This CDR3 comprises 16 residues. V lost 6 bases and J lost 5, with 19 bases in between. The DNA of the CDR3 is TGTGCCAGCAGGGGGAGCGGTGCTGGTTGGACCGGGGAGCTGTTTTTT. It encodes CASRGSGAGWTGELFF.

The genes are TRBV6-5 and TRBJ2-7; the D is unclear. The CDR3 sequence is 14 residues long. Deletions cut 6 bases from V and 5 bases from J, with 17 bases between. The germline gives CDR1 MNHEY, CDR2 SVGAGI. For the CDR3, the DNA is TGTGCCAGCAGGCTCGGAGTTGGTGGCCACGAGCAGTACTTC. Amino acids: CASRLGVGGHEQYF.

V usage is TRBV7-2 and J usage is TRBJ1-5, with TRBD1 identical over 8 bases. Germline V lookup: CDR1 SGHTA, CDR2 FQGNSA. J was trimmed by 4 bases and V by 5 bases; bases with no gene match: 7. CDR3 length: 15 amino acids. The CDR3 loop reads CASSRTGNENQPQHF. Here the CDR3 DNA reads TGTGCCAGCAGCCGGACAGGGAACGAGAATCAGCCCCAGCATTTT. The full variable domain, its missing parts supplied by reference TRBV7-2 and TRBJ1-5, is GAGVSQSPSNKVTEKGKDVELRCDPISGHTALYWYRQSLGQGLEFLIYFQGNSAPDKSGLPSDRFSAERTGGSVSTLTIQRTQQEDSAVYLCASSRTGNENQPQHFGDGTRLSIL.

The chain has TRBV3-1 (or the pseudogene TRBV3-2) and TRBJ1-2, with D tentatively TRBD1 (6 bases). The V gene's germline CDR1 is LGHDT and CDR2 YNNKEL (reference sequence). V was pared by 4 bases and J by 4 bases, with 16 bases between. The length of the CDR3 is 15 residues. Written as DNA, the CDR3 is TGTGCCAGCAGCCTAGAGACAGGAGATCTCTATGGCTACACCTTC. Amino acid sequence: CASSLETGDLYGYTF.

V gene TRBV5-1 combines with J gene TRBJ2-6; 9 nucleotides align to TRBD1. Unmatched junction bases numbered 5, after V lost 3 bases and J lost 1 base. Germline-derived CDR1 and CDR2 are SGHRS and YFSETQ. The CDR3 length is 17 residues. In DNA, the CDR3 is TGCGCCAGCAGCTCCCGGGACAGGGTGTCTGGGGCCAACGTCCTGACTTTC. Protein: CASSSRDRVSGANVLTF.

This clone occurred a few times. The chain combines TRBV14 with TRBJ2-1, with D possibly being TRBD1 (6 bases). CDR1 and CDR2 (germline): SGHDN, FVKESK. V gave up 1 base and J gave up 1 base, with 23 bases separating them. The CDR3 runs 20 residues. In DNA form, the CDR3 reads TGTGCCAGCAGCCAAGTTGGGCCTACAGGGTGGGGTCCTTCCTACAATGAGCAGTTCTTC. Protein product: CASSQVGPTGWGPSYNEQFF.

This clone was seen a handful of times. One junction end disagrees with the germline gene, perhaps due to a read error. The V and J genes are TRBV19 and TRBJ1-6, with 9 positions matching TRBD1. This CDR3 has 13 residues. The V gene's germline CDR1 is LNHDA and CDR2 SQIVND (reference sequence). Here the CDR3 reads CASSPIGGQGSNF. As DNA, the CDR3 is TGTGCCAGTAGTCCCATTGGGGGACAGGGATCTAACTTT.

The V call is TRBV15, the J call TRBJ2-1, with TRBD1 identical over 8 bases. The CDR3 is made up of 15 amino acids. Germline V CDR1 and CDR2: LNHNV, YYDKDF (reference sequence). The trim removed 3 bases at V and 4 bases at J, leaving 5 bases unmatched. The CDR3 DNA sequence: TGTGCCACCAGCAGGGACAGGGTAGGATACAATGAGCAGTTCTTC. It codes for CATSRDRVGYNEQFF.

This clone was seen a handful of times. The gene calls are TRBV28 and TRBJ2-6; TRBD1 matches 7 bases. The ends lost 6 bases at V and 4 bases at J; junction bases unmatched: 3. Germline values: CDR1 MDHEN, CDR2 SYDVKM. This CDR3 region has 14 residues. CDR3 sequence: CASSPGQGANVLTF. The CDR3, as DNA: TGTGCCAGCAGCCCGGGACAGGGGGCCAACGTCCTGACTTTC.

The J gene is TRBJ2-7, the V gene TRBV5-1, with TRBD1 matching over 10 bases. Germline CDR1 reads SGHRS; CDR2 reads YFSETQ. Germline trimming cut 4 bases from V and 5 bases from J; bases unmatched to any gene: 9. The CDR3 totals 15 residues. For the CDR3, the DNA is TGCGCCAGCAGCCCCGACAGGGGGCGCCCCGACGAGCAGTACTTC. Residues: CASSPDRGRPDEQYF.

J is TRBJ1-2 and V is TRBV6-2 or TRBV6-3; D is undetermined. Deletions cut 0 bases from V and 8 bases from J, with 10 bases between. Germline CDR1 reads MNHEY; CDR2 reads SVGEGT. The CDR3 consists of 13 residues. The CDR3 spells CASSYSSPGGYTF. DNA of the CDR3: TGTGCCAGCAGTTACTCATCCCCCGGGGGCTACACCTTC.

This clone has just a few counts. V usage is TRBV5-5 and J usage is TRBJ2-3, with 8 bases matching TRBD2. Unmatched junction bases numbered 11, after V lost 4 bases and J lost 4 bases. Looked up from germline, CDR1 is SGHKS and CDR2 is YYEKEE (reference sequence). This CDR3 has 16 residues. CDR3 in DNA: TGTGCCAGCAGCATGAATCCCTCGGGGGGGGCAGATACGCAGTATTTT. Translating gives CASSMNPSGGADTQYF.

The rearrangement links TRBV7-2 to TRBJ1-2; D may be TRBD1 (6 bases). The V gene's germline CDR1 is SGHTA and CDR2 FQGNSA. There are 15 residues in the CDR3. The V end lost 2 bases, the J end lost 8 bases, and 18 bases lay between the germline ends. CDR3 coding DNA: TGTGCCAGCAGCTTAAGTACAGGGAACTTGGGAGGCTACACCTTC. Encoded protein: CASSLSTGNLGGYTF.

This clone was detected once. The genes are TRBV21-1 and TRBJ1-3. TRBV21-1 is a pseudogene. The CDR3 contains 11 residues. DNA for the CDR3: TGTGCCAGCCCCGCGGAAAACACCATATATTTT. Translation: CASPAENTIYF.

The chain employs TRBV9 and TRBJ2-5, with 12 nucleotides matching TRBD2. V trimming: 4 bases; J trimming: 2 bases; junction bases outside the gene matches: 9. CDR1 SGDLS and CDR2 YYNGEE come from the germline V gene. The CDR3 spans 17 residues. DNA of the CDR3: TGTGCCAGCAGCCACGGGACTAGCGGGCGGCGGCAAGAGACCCAGTACTTC. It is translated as CASSHGTSGRRQETQYF.

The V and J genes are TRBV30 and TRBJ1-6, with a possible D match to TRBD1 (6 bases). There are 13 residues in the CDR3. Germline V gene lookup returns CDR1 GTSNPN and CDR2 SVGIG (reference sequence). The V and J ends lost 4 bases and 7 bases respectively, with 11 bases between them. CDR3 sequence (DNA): TGTGCCTGGATGGGGACAATCAATTCACCCCTCCACTTT. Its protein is CAWMGTINSPLHF. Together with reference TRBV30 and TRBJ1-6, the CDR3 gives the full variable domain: SQTIHQWPATLVQPVGSPLSLECTVEGTSNPNLYWYRQAAGRGLQLLFYSVGIGQISSEVPQNLSASRPQDRQFILSSKKLLLSDSGFYLCAWMGTINSPLHFGNGTRLTVT.

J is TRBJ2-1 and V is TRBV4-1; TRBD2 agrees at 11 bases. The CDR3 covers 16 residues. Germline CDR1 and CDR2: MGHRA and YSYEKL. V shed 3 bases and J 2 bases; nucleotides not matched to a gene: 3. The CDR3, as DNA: TGCGCCAGCAGCCAGTTTAGCGGGGGGGCCTACAATGAGCAGTTCTTC. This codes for CASSQFSGGAYNEQFF.

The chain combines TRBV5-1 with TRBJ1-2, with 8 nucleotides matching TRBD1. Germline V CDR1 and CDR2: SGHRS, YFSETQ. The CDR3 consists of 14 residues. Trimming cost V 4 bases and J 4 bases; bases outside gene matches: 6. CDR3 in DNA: TGCGCCAGCAGCGTGGATGGGACAGGCTATGGCTACACCTTC. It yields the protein CASSVDGTGYGYTF.

CDR3: CASTREPNTGELFF. DNA of the CDR3: TGTGCCAGCACCCGGGAACCAAACACCGGGGAGCTGTTTTTT. The genes are TRBV7-3 and TRBJ2-2; D perhaps matches TRBD2 (5 bases). This CDR3 spans 14 amino acids. CDR1 and CDR2 (germline): SGHTA, FQGTGA. V was pared by 7 bases and J by 2 bases, with 11 bases between.

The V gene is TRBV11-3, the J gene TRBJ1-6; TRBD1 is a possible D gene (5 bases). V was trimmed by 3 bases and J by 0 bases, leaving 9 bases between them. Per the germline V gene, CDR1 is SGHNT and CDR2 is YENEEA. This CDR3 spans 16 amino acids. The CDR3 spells CASSFDSFSYNSPLHF. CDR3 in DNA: TGTGCCAGCAGCTTCGACAGCTTCTCCTATAATTCACCCCTCCACTTT.